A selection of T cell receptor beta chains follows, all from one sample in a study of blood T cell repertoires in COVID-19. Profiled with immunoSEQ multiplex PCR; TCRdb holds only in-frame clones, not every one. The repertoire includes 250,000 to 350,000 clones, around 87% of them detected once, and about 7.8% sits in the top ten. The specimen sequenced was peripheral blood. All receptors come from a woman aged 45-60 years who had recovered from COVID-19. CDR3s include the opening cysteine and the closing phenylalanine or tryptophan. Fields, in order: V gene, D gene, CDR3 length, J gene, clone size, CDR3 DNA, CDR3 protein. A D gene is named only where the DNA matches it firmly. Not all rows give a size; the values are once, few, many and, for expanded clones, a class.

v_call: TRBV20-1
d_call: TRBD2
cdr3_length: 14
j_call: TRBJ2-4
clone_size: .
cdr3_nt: TGCAGTGCTAGTGGGGAGGGATCCAAAAACATTCAGTACTTC
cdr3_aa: CSASGEGSKNIQYF

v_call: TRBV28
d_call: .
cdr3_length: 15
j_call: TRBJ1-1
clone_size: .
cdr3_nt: TGTGCCAGCAGTACCCCAGGGAGGGTGAACACTGAAGCTTTCTTT
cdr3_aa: CASSTPGRVNTEAFF

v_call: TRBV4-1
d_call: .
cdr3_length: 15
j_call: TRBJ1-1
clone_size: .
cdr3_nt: TGCGCCAGCAGCCAACCTAAAACAGTGAACACTGAAGCTTTCTTT
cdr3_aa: CASSQPKTVNTEAFF

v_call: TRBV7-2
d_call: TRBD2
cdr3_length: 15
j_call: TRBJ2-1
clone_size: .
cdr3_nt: TGTGCCAGCAGCTTAGTTAGCGGGTCCTACAATGAGCAGTTCTTC
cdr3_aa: CASSLVSGSYNEQFF

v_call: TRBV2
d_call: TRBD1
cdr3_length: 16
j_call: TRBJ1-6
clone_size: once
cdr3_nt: TGTGCCAGCAGGATAGGAACCGGGACAGGGGGCTCTCCCCTCCACTTT
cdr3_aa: CASRIGTGTGGSPLHF

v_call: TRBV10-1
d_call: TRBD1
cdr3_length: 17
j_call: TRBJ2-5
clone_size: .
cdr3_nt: TGCGCCAGCAGTGAGCCCGGACAGGAATTGTACCAAGAGACCCAGTACTTC
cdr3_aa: CASSEPGQELYQETQYF

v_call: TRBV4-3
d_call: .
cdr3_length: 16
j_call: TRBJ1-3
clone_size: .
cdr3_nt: TGCGCCAGCAGCCAAGATGTGGGGGAGGCTGGAAACACCATATATTTT
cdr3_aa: CASSQDVGEAGNTIYF

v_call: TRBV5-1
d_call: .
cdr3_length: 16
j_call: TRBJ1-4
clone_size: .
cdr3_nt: TGCGCCAGCAGCCTCGGACAGACTACACTTAATGAAAAACTGTTTTTT
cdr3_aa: CASSLGQTTLNEKLFF

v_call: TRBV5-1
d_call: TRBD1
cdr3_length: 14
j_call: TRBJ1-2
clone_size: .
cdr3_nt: TGCGCCAGCAGCCCGGGACAGGGGGCAAGCGGCTACACCTTC
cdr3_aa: CASSPGQGASGYTF

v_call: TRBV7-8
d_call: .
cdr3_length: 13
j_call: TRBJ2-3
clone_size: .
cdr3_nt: TGTGCCAGCAGCTTAGATCGGGGGGATACGCAGTATTTT
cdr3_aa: CASSLDRGDTQYF

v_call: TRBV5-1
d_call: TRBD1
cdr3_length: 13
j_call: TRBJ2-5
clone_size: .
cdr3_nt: TGCGCCAGCAGCCCTACAGGGGAAGAGACCCAGTACTTC
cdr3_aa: CASSPTGEETQYF

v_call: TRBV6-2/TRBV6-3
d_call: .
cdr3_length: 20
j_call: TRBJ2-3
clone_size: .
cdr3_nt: TGTGCCAGCAGTTACCCGACAGACCCAATCCGCGGGAATAGTATGGATACGCAGTATTTT
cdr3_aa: CASSYPTDPIRGNSMDTQYF

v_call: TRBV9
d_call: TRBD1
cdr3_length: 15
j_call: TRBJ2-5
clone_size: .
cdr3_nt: TGTGCCAGCAGCCGCGGGACAGGGTTAAAAGAGACCCAGTACTTC
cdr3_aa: CASSRGTGLKETQYF

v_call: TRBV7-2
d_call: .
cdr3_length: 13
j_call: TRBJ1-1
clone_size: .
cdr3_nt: TGTGCCAGCAGCTTAGTTCCAGGCACTGAAGCTTTCTTT
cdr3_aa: CASSLVPGTEAFF